Shown below are 31 T cell receptor beta chains from a single sample sequenced in a study of cytomegalovirus exposure and HLA in healthy donors. The primer mix had 60 Vbeta and 13 Jbeta primers. Measured with immunoSEQ multiplex PCR; TCRdb has only the in-frame clones, and not every one. The table shows over 150,000 clones, with roughly 79% occurring only once. Material for sequencing was PBMCs. The receptors stem from a woman between 18 and 29 years old in good health and CMV-seronegative.

The rearrangement joins TRBV15 to TRBJ2-4; 7 nucleotides match TRBD1. The CDR3 spans 16 residues. Germline V gene sequence: CDR1 LNHNV, CDR2 YYDKDF (reference sequence). V lost 0 bases to trimming and J lost 6 bases; unmatched junction nucleotides: 8. The CDR3, as DNA: TGTGCCACCAGCAGAGACGACAGGGTTTTGGGAAACATTCAGTACTTC. This gives the protein CATSRDDRVLGNIQYF.

The chain is built from TRBV27 and TRBJ1-1, with 7 bases fitting TRBD1. The germline gives CDR1 MNHEY, CDR2 SMNVEV (reference sequence). V shed 4 bases, J shed 1 base, and the junction held 6 bases outside the gene matches. The CDR3 runs 15 residues. The CDR3 sequence: CASSSRQGRNTEAFF. The DNA of the CDR3 is TGTGCCAGCAGTTCCCGACAGGGTAGGAACACTGAAGCTTTCTTT.

This chain links TRBV5-1 with TRBJ2-1; 16 nucleotides agree with TRBD2. J lost 3 bases, V lost 4 bases, and 7 bases had no gene match. From germline, CDR1 is SGHRS and CDR2 YFSETQ. This CDR3 contains 18 residues. CDR3 bases: TGCGCCAGCAGCCCGGGACTAGCGGGAGGGCAGCTCTACAATGAGCAGTTCTTC. This translates into CASSPGLAGGQLYNEQFF.

This clone came up once. The V gene is TRBV7-3, the J gene TRBJ2-7; tentative D call: TRBD2 (7 bases). This CDR3 region has 15 residues. Trimming left V 5 bases short and J 0 bases short, with 14 bases between. Germline V gene data show CDR1 as SGHTA and CDR2 as FQGTGA. Here the CDR3 DNA reads TGTGCCAGCAGCCCTAGGGGGGGGCTCTCCTACGAGCAGTACTTC. Translation: CASSPRGGLSYEQYF.

The chain couples TRBV7-9 to TRBJ2-7; D is possibly TRBD1 (5 bases). The CDR3 loop spans 15 amino acids. The ends were cut back, 5 bases at V and 2 bases at J, with 16 bases in the middle. Germline loops: CDR1 SEHNR, CDR2 FQNEAQ (reference sequence). The CDR3 sequence is CASSPVPGPTYEQYF. The CDR3 nucleotides read TGTGCCAGCAGCCCGGTACCAGGGCCGACCTACGAGCAGTACTTC.

V gene TRBV7-7 combines with J gene TRBJ2-2; no clear D gene. The germline gives CDR1 SSHAT, CDR2 FNYEAQ (reference sequence). The CDR3 consists of 14 residues. The V end was cut by 5 bases, the J end by 1 base, with 8 bases between. The CDR3 protein is CASSPQMNTGELFF. The CDR3 DNA sequence: TGTGCCAGCAGCCCCCAGATGAACACCGGGGAGCTGTTTTTT.

The CDR3 reads CASSPEGYGYTF. In nucleotides, the CDR3 is TGTGCCAGCAGCCCAGAGGGATATGGCTACACCTTC. This sequence joins TRBV7-2 and TRBJ1-2, with unresolved D. Germline loops: CDR1 SGHTA, CDR2 FQGNSA. The CDR3 has 12 amino acids. Trimming removed 5 bases from V and 5 bases from J, with 9 bases in between.

This clone appeared a few times. This chain connects TRBV27 to TRBJ1-5, with TRBD1 matching 7 bases. Germline values: CDR1 MNHEY, CDR2 SMNVEV (reference sequence). V was clipped by 1 base and J by 6 bases; unmatched bases: 12. The CDR3 has 17 amino acids. CDR3 residues: CASSLWGTGDRSQPQHF. In nucleotides, the CDR3 is TGTGCCAGCAGTTTATGGGGTACAGGGGACCGGAGTCAGCCCCAGCATTTT.

This chain connects TRBV25-1 to TRBJ2-7; the D gene is possibly TRBD2 (5 bases). The V gene's germline CDR1 is MGHDK and CDR2 SYGVNS. The CDR3 spans 13 residues. Trimming shortened V by 1 base and J by 3 bases, and 7 bases separated the two germline ends. DNA of the CDR3: TGTGCCAGCAGTGAATTTGGAGGCTACGAGCAGTACTTC. It codes for CASSEFGGYEQYF.

This chain links TRBV9 with TRBJ2-1; 9 nucleotides agree with TRBD2. This CDR3 contains 13 residues. CDR1 is SGDLS, CDR2 YYNGEE, per germline. Trimming removed 2 bases from V and 8 bases from J; junction bases left unmatched: 2. CDR3 in DNA: TGTGCCAGCAGCGTGGGACTAGCCCATGAGCAGTTCTTC. It codes for CASSVGLAHEQFF. The whole variable domain, filled in from reference TRBV9 and TRBJ2-1, reads DSGVTQTPKHLITATGQRVTLRCSPRSGDLSVYWYQQSLDQGLQFLIQYYNGEERAKGNILERFSAQQFPDLHSELNLSSLELGDSALYFCASSVGLAHEQFFGPGTRLTVL.

The rearrangement uses TRBV19 and TRBJ1-2, with 8 bases matching TRBD1. Germline CDR1 LNHDA, CDR2 SQIVND (reference sequence). The CDR3 covers 16 residues. Trimming cost V 4 bases and J 3 bases; bases outside gene matches: 10. In DNA, the CDR3 is TGTGCCAGTAGTACACCCAGTCTGGACAGGGACTATGGCTACACCTTC. Residues: CASSTPSLDRDYGYTF.

This chain's CDR3 is CASSEGGALMNTEAFF. The CDR3 DNA reads TGTGCCAGCTCGGAAGGGGGGGCCTTAATGAACACTGAAGCTTTCTTT. The chain employs TRBV18 and TRBJ1-1; D is possibly TRBD1 (6 bases). Germline V gene data show CDR1 as KGHSH and CDR2 as LQKENI. This CDR3 comprises 16 residues. Trimming cost V 6 bases and J 0 bases, with 17 bases left between them. The entire variable domain, with the rest obtained from reference TRBV18 and TRBJ1-1, is as follows: NAGVMQNPRHLVRRRGQEARLRCSPMKGHSHVYWYRQLPEEGLKFMVYLQKENIIDESGMPKERFSAEFPKEGPSILRIQQVVRGDSAAYFCASSEGGALMNTEAFFGQGTRLTVV.

J is TRBJ2-3 and V is TRBV4-3; 9 nucleotides match TRBD2. The junction had 15 bases not matched to a gene; V was cut back by 3 bases and J by 2 bases. This CDR3 has 19 residues. Germline loops: CDR1 LGHNA, CDR2 YSLEER. The CDR3 is CASSQVKPGLAAHTDTQYF. Here the CDR3 DNA reads TGCGCCAGCAGCCAGGTAAAACCGGGACTAGCCGCACACACAGATACGCAGTATTTT.

This sequence joins TRBV29-1 and TRBJ2-7, with D perhaps TRBD1 (5 bases). The CDR3 is 13 amino acids. V was cut by 4 bases and J by 0 bases, with 10 bases left in between. Germline loops: CDR1 SQVTM, CDR2 ANQGSEA. The CDR3 bases are TGCAGCGTTGTGGACAATTTCTCCTACGAGCAGTACTTC. Translated, it gives CSVVDNFSYEQYF.

This chain connects TRBV28 to TRBJ1-6; TRBD1 agrees at 9 bases. Germline V gives CDR1 MDHEN, CDR2 SYDVKM. Unmatched junction bases numbered 8, after V lost 10 bases and J lost 7 bases. The CDR3 extends over 14 amino acids. The CDR3 sequence is CATGRDRANSPLHF. The CDR3 DNA sequence: TGTGCCACGGGCCGGGACAGGGCGAATTCACCCCTCCACTTT.

The rearrangement uses TRBV18 and TRBJ1-6; a weak D match, TRBD1 (5 bases). CDR3 length: 16 amino acids. V lost 1 base and J lost 8, with 15 bases in between. Germline CDR1 KGHSH, CDR2 LQKENI. CDR3 sequence reads: CASSPQMGGTDSPLHF. In DNA, the CDR3 is TGTGCCAGCTCACCACAGATGGGCGGGACGGATTCACCCCTCCACTTT. The full variable domain, rest sourced from reference TRBV18 and TRBJ1-6, is NAGVMQNPRHLVRRRGQEARLRCSPMKGHSHVYWYRQLPEEGLKFMVYLQKENIIDESGMPKERFSAEFPKEGPSILRIQQVVRGDSAAYFCASSPQMGGTDSPLHFGNGTRLTVT.

In its sample, this clone was seen once. CDR3 bases: TGTGCCAGCAGTTTAGGAGGGTCTGCTAACTATGGCTACACCTTC. This sequence encodes CASSLGGSANYGYTF. The chain employs TRBV28 and TRBJ1-2; the D is unclear. The length of the CDR3 is 15 residues. V was pared by 2 bases and J by 0 bases, with 10 bases between. The germline V gene has CDR1 MDHEN and CDR2 SYDVKM.

The chain recombines TRBV28 with TRBJ1-2; 8 positions agree with TRBD1. CDR1 is MDHEN and CDR2 is SYDVKM in the germline V gene. J was trimmed by 5 bases and V by 9 bases; bases with no gene match: 11. This CDR3 contains 14 residues. As DNA, the CDR3 is TGTGCCAGTAGAACGCCGGGACAGGCATATGGCTACACCTTC. This encodes CASRTPGQAYGYTF.

J is TRBJ1-1 and V is TRBV4-1; TRBD1 matches at 9 bases. Trimming took 2 bases from V and 6 from J; bases not matched to a gene: 16. CDR3 length: 18 residues. CDR1 and CDR2 (germline): MGHRA, YSYEKL. DNA of the CDR3: TGCGCCAGCAGCCAATTACGGAGACCGGGACAGGGCATCTCTGAAGCTTTCTTT. This translates into CASSQLRRPGQGISEAFF.

This clone was observed at least ten times. V is TRBV14 and J is TRBJ2-4; 10 positions match TRBD1. The germline gives CDR1 SGHDN, CDR2 FVKESK. V lost 1 base to trimming and J lost 7 bases; unmatched junction nucleotides: 13. The CDR3 length is 18 residues. CDR3: CASSQASPGQGIVNIQYF. The CDR3 DNA sequence: TGTGCCAGCAGCCAAGCCTCTCCGGGACAGGGGATAGTGAACATTCAGTACTTC. Together with reference TRBV14 and TRBJ2-4, the CDR3 gives the full variable domain: EAGVTQFPSHSVIEKGQTVTLRCDPISGHDNLYWYRRVMGKEIKFLLHFVKESKQDESGMPNNRFLAERTGGTYSTLKVQPAELEDSGVYFCASSQASPGQGIVNIQYFGAGTRLSVL.

The chain is built from TRBV7-2 and TRBJ1-3; 7 nucleotides line up with TRBD1. CDR1 and CDR2 (germline): SGHTA, FQGNSA. The CDR3 runs to 15 residues. Trimming at V came to 6 bases and at J to 2 bases, leaving 7 bases not matched to a gene. The CDR3 region has the DNA TGTGCCAGCAGGAGACAGGGTGTTGCTGGAAACACCATATATTTT. Translation gives CASRRQGVAGNTIYF.

The chain links TRBV23-1 to TRBJ2-7; D gene ambiguous. TRBV23-1 is an open reading frame whose function is uncertain. Between the trimmed V and J ends, which lost 6 bases and 1 base, there was a span of 19 bases. The length of the CDR3 is 16 residues. CDR3 sequence reads: CASSHPTPLISYEQYF. The CDR3 DNA reads as TGCGCCAGCAGCCACCCCACTCCGTTGATTTCCTACGAGCAGTACTTC.

This clone was picked up a small number of times. This rearrangement joins TRBV1 to TRBJ1-3; the D call of TRBD1 is as the table states it, not checked on the DNA. TRBV1 is a pseudogene locus. This CDR3 contains 16 residues. CDR3 region: CTSSQRQGISGNTIYF. CDR3 in DNA: TGCACCAGCAGCCAGCGACAGGGGATCTCTGGAAACACCATATATTTT.

The gene calls are TRBV7-2 and TRBJ2-2; no clear D. V shed 0 bases and J shed 4 bases, with 9 bases lying between them. The germline V gene has CDR1 SGHTA and CDR2 FQGNSA. CDR3 length: 15 amino acids. The CDR3 DNA follows: TGTGCCAGCAGCTTAGCGGCGGCCAGCACCGGGGAGCTGTTTTTT. Amino acids: CASSLAAASTGELFF.

J is TRBJ1-1 and V is TRBV19; D perhaps matches TRBD1 (5 bases). The CDR3 length is 13 residues. Looked up from germline, CDR1 is LNHDA and CDR2 is SQIVND (reference sequence). V lost 7 bases and J 1 base, leaving 10 bases between the germline ends. The chain's CDR3 is CASKDSWNTEAFF. In DNA form, the CDR3 reads TGTGCCAGTAAAGACAGTTGGAACACTGAAGCTTTCTTT.

The rearrangement links TRBV6-5 to TRBJ1-2; D possibly corresponds to TRBD1 (5 bases). The CDR3 consists of 15 residues. V was trimmed by 2 bases and J by 2 bases, leaving 12 bases between them. In germline, CDR1 is MNHEY, CDR2 SVGAGI. CDR3: CASSYTREGNYGYTF. The CDR3 coding sequence is TGTGCCAGCAGTTACACCAGGGAAGGAAACTATGGCTACACCTTC.

This sequence joins TRBV10-1 and TRBJ1-6; D remains unclear. The V gene lost 4 bases and the J gene lost 6 bases, with 7 bases spanning the gap. CDR1 is WNHNN, CDR2 SYGVQD, per germline (reference sequence). This CDR3 contains 13 residues. Written as DNA, the CDR3 is TGCGCCAGCAGTGGTCAGGTTAATTCACCCCTCCACTTT. Encoded protein: CASSGQVNSPLHF.

The chain recombines TRBV28 with TRBJ1-6, with 9 bases lining up with TRBD1. V was clipped by 5 bases and J by 7 bases; unmatched bases: 6. The germline gives CDR1 MDHEN, CDR2 SYDVKM. This CDR3 has 15 residues. Here the CDR3 DNA reads TGTGCCAGCAGTCCTCGGACAGGGGAGAATTCACCCCTCCACTTT. It yields the protein CASSPRTGENSPLHF.

This sequence joins TRBV13 and TRBJ2-5; 7 bases are shared with TRBD2. The germline V gene has CDR1 PRHDT and CDR2 FYEKMQ (reference sequence). J was trimmed by 5 bases and V by 4 bases; bases with no gene match: 13. The CDR3 length is 16 residues. DNA for the CDR3: TGTGCCAGCAGCTCGGCCGGGACTACGTTCGGTGAGACCCAGTACTTC. This gives the protein CASSSAGTTFGETQYF.

The rearrangement links TRBV5-4 to TRBJ2-5, with D hard to call. Trimming pared 0 bases from V and 5 bases from J, leaving 11 bases between. The CDR3 covers 14 residues. Per the germline V gene, CDR1 is SGHNT and CDR2 is YYREEE (reference sequence). In DNA form, the CDR3 reads TGTGCCAGCAGCTTGGTAGCAGAAAGGGAGACCCAGTACTTC. This sequence encodes CASSLVAERETQYF.

This chain joins TRBV29-1 and TRBJ2-7; 10 nucleotides agree with TRBD2. The CDR3 runs to 13 residues. The germline V gene encodes CDR1 SQVTM and CDR2 ANQGSEA. Unmatched junction bases numbered 6, after V lost 4 bases and J lost 6 bases. The CDR3 reads CSVGLAGEGEQYF. CDR3 nucleotides: TGCAGCGTTGGGCTAGCGGGGGAAGGCGAGCAGTACTTC.